Following are 26 T cell receptor beta chains from one sample sequenced in a study of sequential checkpoint blockade in melanoma. Sequencing was performed with immunoSEQ multiplex PCR; in TCRdb, only in-frame clones are kept and a portion is missing. Of tens of thousands of clones in the sample, around 80% were seen once. Treatment specified: randomized to nivolumab then ipilimumab (arm A) or the reverse (arm B). This specimen consisted of CD8+ T cells sorted from blood (inferred from file names), obtained from a patient given nivolumab and ipilimumab in sequence. The receptor source for this set is a human donor with melanoma.

The chain joins TRBV7-6 to TRBJ2-7; 7 bases line up with TRBD2. The junction had 10 bases not matched to a gene; V was cut back by 1 base and J by 1 base. The CDR3 is made up of 17 amino acids. CDR1 is SGHVS and CDR2 is FNYEAQ in the germline V gene. The CDR3 sequence: CASSLGGRLADSYEQYF. The CDR3 coding sequence is TGTGCCAGCAGCTTAGGAGGTCGGCTAGCGGATTCCTACGAGCAGTACTTC.

This chain uses TRBV27 with TRBJ2-3; D perhaps matches TRBD2 (7 bases). Trimming stripped 2 bases from V and 0 bases from J, with 18 bases between. The length of the CDR3 is 18 residues. CDR1 MNHEY and CDR2 SMNVEV come from the germline V gene (reference sequence). The CDR3 region has the DNA TGTGCCAGCAGTTTACCCCCGGGGGGCGGCCCTAGCACAGATACGCAGTATTTT. Its protein product is CASSLPPGGGPSTDTQYF.

The chain uses TRBV7-2 and TRBJ1-1, with 9 nucleotides matching TRBD1. CDR1 SGHTA and CDR2 FQGNSA come from the germline V gene. Trimming took 5 bases from V and 2 from J; bases not matched to a gene: 3. The CDR3 is 14 amino acids. The CDR3 DNA reads as TGTGCCAGCAGCCTGGGACAGGGAAACACTGAAGCTTTCTTT. Translation: CASSLGQGNTEAFF.

The chain is built from TRBV29-1 and TRBJ1-2; D possibly corresponds to TRBD1 (6 bases). Per germline, CDR1 SQVTM and CDR2 ANQGSEA. CDR3 length: 11 amino acids. V shed 3 bases and J shed 7 bases, with 9 bases lying between them. CDR3 protein: CSVEVGGGYTF. Here the CDR3 DNA reads TGCAGCGTTGAGGTAGGGGGTGGCTACACCTTC.

The chain joins TRBV18 to TRBJ2-2; 8 bases map to TRBD1. CDR3 length: 17 residues. Looked up from germline, CDR1 is KGHSH and CDR2 is LQKENI. V lost 0 bases, J lost 4 bases, and 7 bases stayed unmatched. The CDR3 region is CASSPPTGDISTGELFF. The CDR3, as DNA: TGTGCCAGCTCACCACCGACAGGGGATATTAGCACCGGGGAGCTGTTTTTT.

V gene TRBV28 combines with J gene TRBJ1-2, with D possibly being TRBD1 (5 bases). Germline V gene data show CDR1 as MDHEN and CDR2 as SYDVKM. The V end was cut by 3 bases, the J end by 4 bases, with 18 bases between. The CDR3 has 16 residues. CDR3 in amino acids: CASSFGSGGRGYGYTF. CDR3 in DNA: TGTGCCAGCAGTTTTGGTTCCGGGGGTCGGGGCTATGGCTACACCTTC.

The V call is TRBV19, the J call TRBJ2-3, with 14 positions matching TRBD2. The germline gives CDR1 LNHDA, CDR2 SQIVND (reference sequence). Germline trimming cut 11 bases from V and 2 bases from J; bases unmatched to any gene: 6. This CDR3 contains 15 residues. The CDR3 here is CAVSGLAGDTDTQYF. DNA of the CDR3: TGTGCCGTCTCGGGACTAGCGGGGGACACAGATACGCAGTATTTT.

Points on this clone: The sample holds other DNA sequences that translate to the same CDR3. The chain joins TRBV12-2 to TRBJ2-7; the table calls TRBD2, which could not be checked here. TRBV12-2 is listed as a pseudogene. This CDR3 contains 18 residues. The CDR3 bases are TGTGCAAGTCGCTTAGTCATTACCGGAACTAGCGGGAGTTACGAGCAGTACTTC. This sequence encodes CASRLVITGTSGSYEQYF.

The sample holds a few counts of this clone. The chain carries TRBV7-9 and TRBJ1-4; TRBD1 matches at 11 bases. This CDR3 is built from 18 residues. Germline-derived CDR1 and CDR2 are SEHNR and FQNEAQ (reference sequence). Losses at the gene ends were 5 bases for V and 7 bases for J; bases not matched to a gene: 15. CDR3 sequence (DNA): TGTGCCAGCAGCCCCCCCTCCGGGACAGGGGGAGGTGGTGAAAAACTGTTTTTT. It codes for CASSPPSGTGGGGEKLFF.

This chain links TRBV11-2 with TRBJ1-2; possibly TRBD1 for D (6 bases). This CDR3 has 15 residues. V gave up 4 bases and J gave up 4 bases, with 16 bases separating them. CDR1 and CDR2 (germline): SGHAT, FQNNGV. CDR3 DNA sequence: TGTGCCAGCAGCTCCACACGGACAGTGACCTATGGCTACACCTTC. Amino acid sequence: CASSSTRTVTYGYTF.

This chain connects TRBV2 to TRBJ2-1; maybe TRBD1 (5 bases). The CDR3 contains 16 residues. Trimming shortened V by 1 base and J by 6 bases, and 16 bases separated the two germline ends. Looked up from germline, CDR1 is SNHLY and CDR2 is FYNNEI. CDR3 in amino acids: CASSEGGDSLTNEQFF. CDR3 coding DNA: TGTGCCAGCAGTGAAGGAGGAGACAGCTTAACCAATGAGCAGTTCTTC.

In regard to this clone: This specimen includes other DNA sequences encoding the same CDR3. The genes are TRBV28 and TRBJ2-1; 12 bases agree with TRBD2. The CDR3 spans 16 residues. The V segment lost 2 bases and the J segment 5 bases; nucleotides outside the gene matches: 4. Per the germline V gene, CDR1 is MDHEN and CDR2 is SYDVKM. The CDR3 spells CASSLLGLAGNNEQFF. DNA for the CDR3: TGTGCCAGCAGTTTACTTGGACTAGCGGGAAACAATGAGCAGTTCTTC.

This sequence joins TRBV7-9 and TRBJ1-5, with D possibly being TRBD1 (6 bases). The V gene's germline CDR1 is SEHNR and CDR2 FQNEAQ (reference sequence). This CDR3 comprises 16 residues. Trimming removed 4 bases from V and 2 bases from J, with 15 bases in between. This CDR3 is CASSSGTPLGNQPQHF. The CDR3 DNA follows: TGTGCCAGCAGCTCCGGGACACCCCTAGGCAATCAGCCCCAGCATTTT. Full variable domain (missing parts from reference TRBV7-9 and TRBJ1-5): DTGVSQNPRHKITKRGQNVTFRCDPISEHNRLYWYRQTLGQGPEFLTYFQNEAQLEKSRLLSDRFSAERPKGSFSTLEIQRTEQGDSAMYLCASSSGTPLGNQPQHFGDGTRLSIL.

This chain uses TRBV27 with TRBJ1-4, with D possibly TRBD1 on 5 matching bases. The CDR3 spans 16 residues. Germline V gene data show CDR1 as MNHEY and CDR2 as SMNVEV (reference sequence). V lost 7 bases and J lost 8, with 23 bases in between. CDR3 protein: CASTPAGAGRYEKLFF. Here the CDR3 DNA reads TGTGCCAGCACTCCGGCAGGCGCGGGACGGTACGAAAAACTGTTTTTT.

This clone appeared once. The chain uses TRBV28 and TRBJ1-2; 7 bases map to TRBD1. Germline loops: CDR1 MDHEN, CDR2 SYDVKM. V trimming: 6 bases; J trimming: 4 bases; junction bases outside the gene matches: 11. CDR3 size: 15 residues. CDR3 nucleotide sequence: TGTGCCAGCAGACTTGACCCCTCAGGGGGCTATGGCTACACCTTC. Amino acids: CASRLDPSGGYGYTF.

The chain couples TRBV28 to TRBJ1-4; D is unclear. CDR3 length equals 18 residues. Trimming shortened V by 5 bases and J by 1 base, and 20 bases separated the two germline ends. CDR1 and CDR2 (germline): MDHEN, SYDVKM. CDR3 bases: TGTGCCAGCAGTCCATTTCGTCGAGGCCGCCGAACTAATGAAAAACTGTTTTTT. Residues: CASSPFRRGRRTNEKLFF.

The chain is built from TRBV7-9 and TRBJ2-5, with TRBD1 identical over 10 bases. CDR3 length: 16 residues. V was clipped by 1 base and J by 4 bases; unmatched bases: 6. The V gene's germline CDR1 is SEHNR and CDR2 FQNEAQ (reference sequence). CDR3 sequence (DNA): TGTGCCAGCAGCTTAGGGGACAGGGGATTGGCAGAGACCCAGTACTTC. This translates into CASSLGDRGLAETQYF.

This rearrangement joins TRBV5-4 to TRBJ1-3; 7 bases match TRBD1. V trimming: 4 bases; J trimming: 0 bases; junction bases outside the gene matches: 10. There are 17 residues in the CDR3. Germline V gene lookup returns CDR1 SGHNT and CDR2 YYREEE (reference sequence). The CDR3 region is CASSHGTADASGNTIYF. The CDR3 region has the DNA TGTGCCAGCAGCCATGGGACAGCAGACGCCTCTGGAAACACCATATATTTT.

This clone appeared a single time. V and J are TRBV7-8 and TRBJ2-5, with D possibly TRBD2 on 6 matching bases. V lost 8 bases and J lost 0, with 13 bases in between. CDR3 length equals 14 residues. Looked up from germline, CDR1 is SGHVS and CDR2 is FQNEAQ. CDR3 protein: CASGPGLHQETQYF. CDR3 nucleotide sequence: TGTGCCAGCGGCCCGGGACTGCACCAAGAGACCCAGTACTTC.

J is TRBJ2-5 and V is TRBV29-1; no definite D call. Trimming removed 4 bases from V and 4 bases from J, with 7 bases in between. From germline, CDR1 is SQVTM and CDR2 ANQGSEA. This CDR3 has 11 amino acids. CDR3 region: CSVAEVETQYF. CDR3 DNA: TGCAGCGTTGCTGAGGTAGAGACCCAGTACTTC.

This sequence joins TRBV7-2 and TRBJ2-1, with TRBD2 identical over 16 bases. The V segment lost 5 bases and the J segment 10 bases; nucleotides outside the gene matches: 2. The germline V gene encodes CDR1 SGHTA and CDR2 FQGNSA. CDR3 length: 14 residues. CDR3 in DNA: TGTGCCAGCAGCCAGGGACTAGCGGGAGGGGAGCAGTTCTTC. Its protein is CASSQGLAGGEQFF.

V and J are TRBV7-2 and TRBJ2-3; D unclear. The germline V gene encodes CDR1 SGHTA and CDR2 FQGNSA. The CDR3 length is 15 residues. With 0 bases removed from V and 0 bases from J, the gap between germline ends came to 7 bases. CDR3: CASSLAFSSTDTQYF. The CDR3, as DNA: TGTGCCAGCAGCTTAGCATTCTCTAGCACAGATACGCAGTATTTT.

The CDR3 nucleotides are TGTGCCAGCGAGGGGGCAGGAGATACGCAGTATTTT. It specifies CASEGAGDTQYF. J is TRBJ2-3 and V is TRBV28, with TRBD1 matching 7 bases. Trimming took 8 bases from V and 5 from J; bases not matched to a gene: 4. The CDR3 has 12 amino acids. CDR1 and CDR2 (germline): MDHEN, SYDVKM. The variable domain in full, with the rest retrieved from reference TRBV28 and TRBJ2-3, is DVKVTQSSRYLVKRTGEKVFLECVQDMDHENMFWYRQDPGLGLRLIYFSYDVKMKEKGDIPEGYSVSREKKERFSLILESASTNQTSMYLCASEGAGDTQYFGPGTRLTVL.

The CDR3 is CAISSRGQGDAEAFF. The CDR3 coding sequence is TGTGCCATCAGTTCCAGGGGGCAAGGGGACGCTGAAGCTTTCTTT. The chain carries TRBV10-3 and TRBJ1-1; 8 bases line up with TRBD1. J lost 6 bases, V lost 5 bases, and 11 bases had no gene match. This CDR3 comprises 15 residues. The V gene's germline CDR1 is ENHRY and CDR2 SYGVKD.

The chain links TRBV4-3 to TRBJ2-3; unclear D gene. Germline V gene sequence: CDR1 LGHNA, CDR2 YSLEER. This CDR3 spans 15 amino acids. Trimming took off 6 bases at V and 0 bases at J, with 13 bases between the two ends. The DNA of the CDR3 is TGCGCCAGCAGTCCCCAGGCGTCTAGCACAGATACGCAGTATTTT. Its translation is CASSPQASSTDTQYF.

The chain combines TRBV6-5 with TRBJ2-7; 9 bases agree with TRBD1. The CDR3 is 14 amino acids. V was clipped by 4 bases and J by 3 bases; unmatched bases: 4. Germline assignment: CDR1 MNHEY and CDR2 SVGAGI. The DNA for the CDR3 is TGTGCCAGCAGTTCCCCGGGACAGGGCTACGAGCAGTACTTC. Translated: CASSSPGQGYEQYF.